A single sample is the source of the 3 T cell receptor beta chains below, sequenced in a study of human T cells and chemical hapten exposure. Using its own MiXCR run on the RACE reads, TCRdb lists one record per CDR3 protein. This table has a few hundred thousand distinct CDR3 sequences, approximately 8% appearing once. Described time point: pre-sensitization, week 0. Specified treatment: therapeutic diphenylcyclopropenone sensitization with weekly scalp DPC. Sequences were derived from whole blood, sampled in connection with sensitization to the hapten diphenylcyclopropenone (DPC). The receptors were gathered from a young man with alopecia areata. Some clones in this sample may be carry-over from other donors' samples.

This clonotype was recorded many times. In DNA, the CDR3 is TGTGCCAGCCGAAAGGCAGGGGAAGACTATGGCTACACCTTC. It specifies CASRKAGEDYGYTF. The chain joins TRBV27 to TRBJ1-2, with a possible D match to TRBD1 (6 bases). Between the trimmed V and J ends, which lost 8 bases and 3 bases, there was a span of 16 bases. The CDR3 totals 14 residues. Germline V gene data show CDR1 as MNHEY and CDR2 as SMNVEV (reference sequence).

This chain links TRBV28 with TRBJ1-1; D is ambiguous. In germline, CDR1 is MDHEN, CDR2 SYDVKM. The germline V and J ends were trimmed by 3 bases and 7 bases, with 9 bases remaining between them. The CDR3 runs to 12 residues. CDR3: CASSLPRIEAFF. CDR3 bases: TGTGCCAGCAGTTTGCCTCGGATTGAAGCTTTCTTT.

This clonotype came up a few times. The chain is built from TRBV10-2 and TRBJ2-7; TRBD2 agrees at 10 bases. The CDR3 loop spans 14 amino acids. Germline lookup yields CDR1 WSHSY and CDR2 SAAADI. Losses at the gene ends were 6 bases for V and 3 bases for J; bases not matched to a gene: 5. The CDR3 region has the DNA TGCGCCAGCAGAGCTTCTAGCGGGGGCTACGAGCAGTACTTC. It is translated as CASRASSGGYEQYF.